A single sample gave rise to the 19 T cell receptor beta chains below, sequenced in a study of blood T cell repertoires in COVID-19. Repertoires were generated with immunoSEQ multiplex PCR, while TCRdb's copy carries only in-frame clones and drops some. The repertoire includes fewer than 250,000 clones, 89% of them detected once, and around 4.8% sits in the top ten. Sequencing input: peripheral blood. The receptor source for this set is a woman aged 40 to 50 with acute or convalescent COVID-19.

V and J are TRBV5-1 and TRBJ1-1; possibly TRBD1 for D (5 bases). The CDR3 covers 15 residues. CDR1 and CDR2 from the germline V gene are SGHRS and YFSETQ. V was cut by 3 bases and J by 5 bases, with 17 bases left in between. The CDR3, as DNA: TGCGCCAGCAGCTCCTCCGGGGGTTGGAAAACTGAAGCTTTCTTT. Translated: CASSSSGGWKTEAFF.

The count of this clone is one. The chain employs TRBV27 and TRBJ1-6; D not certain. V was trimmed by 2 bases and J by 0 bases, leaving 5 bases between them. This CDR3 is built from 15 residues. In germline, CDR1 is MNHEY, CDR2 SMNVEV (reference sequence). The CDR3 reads CASSLPSSYNSPLHF. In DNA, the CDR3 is TGTGCCAGCAGTTTACCGAGCTCCTATAATTCACCCCTCCACTTT.

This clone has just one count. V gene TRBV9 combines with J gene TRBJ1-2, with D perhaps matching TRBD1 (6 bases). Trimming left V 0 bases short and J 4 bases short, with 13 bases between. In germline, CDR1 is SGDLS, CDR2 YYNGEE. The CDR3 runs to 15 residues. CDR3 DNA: TGTGCCAGCAGCGTAGGGGGGCAGGACATCTATGGCTACACCTTC. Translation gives CASSVGGQDIYGYTF.

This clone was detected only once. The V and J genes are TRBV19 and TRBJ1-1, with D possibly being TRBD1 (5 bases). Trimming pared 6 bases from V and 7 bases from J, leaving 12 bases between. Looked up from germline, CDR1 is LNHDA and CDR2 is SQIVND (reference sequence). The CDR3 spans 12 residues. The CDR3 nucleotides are TGTGCCAGTAGCCCAGCAGGGTTTGAAGCTTTCTTT. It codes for CASSPAGFEAFF.

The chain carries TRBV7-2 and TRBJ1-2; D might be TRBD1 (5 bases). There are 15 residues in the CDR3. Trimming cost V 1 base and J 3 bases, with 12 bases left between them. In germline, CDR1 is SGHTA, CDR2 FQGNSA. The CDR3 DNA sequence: TGTGCCAGCAGCTTAGAAGGAGGGGTAGACTATGGCTACACCTTC. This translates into CASSLEGGVDYGYTF.

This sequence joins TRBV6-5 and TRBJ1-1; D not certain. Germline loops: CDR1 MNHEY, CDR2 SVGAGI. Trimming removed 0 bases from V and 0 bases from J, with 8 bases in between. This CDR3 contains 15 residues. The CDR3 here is CASSYSSGLNTEAFF. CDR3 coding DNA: TGTGCCAGCAGTTACTCGAGCGGACTGAACACTGAAGCTTTCTTT.

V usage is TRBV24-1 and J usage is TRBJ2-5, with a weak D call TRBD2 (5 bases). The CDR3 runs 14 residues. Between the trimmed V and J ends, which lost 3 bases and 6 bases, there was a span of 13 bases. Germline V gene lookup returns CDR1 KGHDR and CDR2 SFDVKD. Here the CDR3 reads CATSDTRSGKTQYF. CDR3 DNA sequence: TGTGCCACCAGTGATACGCGGTCGGGAAAGACCCAGTACTTC.

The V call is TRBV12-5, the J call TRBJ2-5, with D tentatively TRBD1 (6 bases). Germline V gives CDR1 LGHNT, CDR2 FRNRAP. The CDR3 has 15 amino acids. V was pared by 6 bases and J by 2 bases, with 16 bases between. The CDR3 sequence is CASGPRQGLQETQYF. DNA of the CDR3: TGTGCTAGTGGCCCGAGGCAGGGGTTACAAGAGACCCAGTACTTC.

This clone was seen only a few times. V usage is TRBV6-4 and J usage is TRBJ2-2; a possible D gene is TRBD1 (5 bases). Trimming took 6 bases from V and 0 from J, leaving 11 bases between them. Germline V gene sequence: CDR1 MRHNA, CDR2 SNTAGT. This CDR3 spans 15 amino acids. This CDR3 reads CASSPGAPNTGELFF. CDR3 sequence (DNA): TGTGCCAGCAGCCCTGGGGCTCCGAACACCGGGGAGCTGTTTTTT.

The CDR3 sequence: CASSLTTYPDAEAFF. CDR3 bases: TGTGCCAGCAGCCTAACGACATATCCAGACGCTGAAGCTTTCTTT. The chain couples TRBV9 to TRBJ1-1; unclear D gene. Germline CDR1 is SGDLS and CDR2 is YYNGEE. CDR3 length: 15 amino acids. The V end was cut by 4 bases, the J end by 6 bases, with 19 bases between.

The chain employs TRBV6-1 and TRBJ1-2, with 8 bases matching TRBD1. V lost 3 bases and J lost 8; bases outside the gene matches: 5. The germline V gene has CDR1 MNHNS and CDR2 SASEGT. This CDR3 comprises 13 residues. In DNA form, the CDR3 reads TGTGCCAGCAGTGACCAGGGGGCGGGAGGCTACACCTTC. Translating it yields CASSDQGAGGYTF.

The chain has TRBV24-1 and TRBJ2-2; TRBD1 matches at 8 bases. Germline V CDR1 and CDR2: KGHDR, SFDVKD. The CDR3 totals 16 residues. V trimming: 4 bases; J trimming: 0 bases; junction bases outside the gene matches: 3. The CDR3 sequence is CATSDPGQANTGELFF. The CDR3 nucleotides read TGTGCCACCAGTGACCCGGGACAGGCGAACACCGGGGAGCTGTTTTTT.

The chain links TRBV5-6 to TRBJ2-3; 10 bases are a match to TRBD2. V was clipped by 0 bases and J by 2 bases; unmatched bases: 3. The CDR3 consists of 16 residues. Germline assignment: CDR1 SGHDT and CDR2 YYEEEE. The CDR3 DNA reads TGTGCCAGCAGCTTGGTGAGCGGGGGGGCCACAGATACGCAGTATTTT. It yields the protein CASSLVSGGATDTQYF.

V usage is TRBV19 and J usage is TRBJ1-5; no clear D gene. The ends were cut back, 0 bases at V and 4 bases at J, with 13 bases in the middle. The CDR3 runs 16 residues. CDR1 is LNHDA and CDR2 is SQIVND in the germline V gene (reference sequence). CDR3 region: CASSIEGVPANQPQHF. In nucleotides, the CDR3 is TGTGCCAGTAGTATAGAAGGAGTTCCCGCTAATCAGCCCCAGCATTTT. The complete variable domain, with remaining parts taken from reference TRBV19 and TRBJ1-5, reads DGGITQSPKYLFRKEGQNVTLSCEQNLNHDAMYWYRQDPGQGLRLIYYSQIVNDFQKGDIAEGYSVSREKKESFPLTVTSAQKNPTAFYLCASSIEGVPANQPQHFGDGTRLSIL.

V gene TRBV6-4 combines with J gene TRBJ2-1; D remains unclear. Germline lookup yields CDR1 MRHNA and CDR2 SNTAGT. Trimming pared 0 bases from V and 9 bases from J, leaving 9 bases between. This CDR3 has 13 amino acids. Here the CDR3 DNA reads TGTGCCAGCAGTGACTCACCTGCCGGTGAGCAGTTCTTC. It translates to CASSDSPAGEQFF.

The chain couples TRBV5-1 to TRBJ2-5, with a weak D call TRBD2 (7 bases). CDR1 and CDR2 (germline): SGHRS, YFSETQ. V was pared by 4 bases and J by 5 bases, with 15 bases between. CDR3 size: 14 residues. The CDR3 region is CASSTTGGAETQYF. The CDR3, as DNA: TGCGCCAGCAGCACCACTGGGGGGGCGGAGACCCAGTACTTC.

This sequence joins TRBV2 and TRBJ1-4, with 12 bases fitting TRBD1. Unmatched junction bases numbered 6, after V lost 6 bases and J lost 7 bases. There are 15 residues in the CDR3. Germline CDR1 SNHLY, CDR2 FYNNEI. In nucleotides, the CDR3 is TGTGCCAGCAGAGGGACAGGGGGCATGGGTGAAAAACTGTTTTTT. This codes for CASRGTGGMGEKLFF.

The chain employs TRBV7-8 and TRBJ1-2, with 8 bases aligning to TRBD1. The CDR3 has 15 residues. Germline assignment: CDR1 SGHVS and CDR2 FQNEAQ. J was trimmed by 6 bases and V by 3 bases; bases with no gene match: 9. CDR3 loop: CASSLGQGARNGYTF. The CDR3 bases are TGTGCCAGCAGCTTGGGGCAGGGGGCGCGTAATGGCTACACCTTC.

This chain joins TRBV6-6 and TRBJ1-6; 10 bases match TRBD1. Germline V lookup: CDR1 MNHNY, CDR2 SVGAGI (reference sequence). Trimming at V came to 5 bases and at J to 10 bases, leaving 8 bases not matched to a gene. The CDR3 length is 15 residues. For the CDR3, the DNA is TGTGCCAGCAGTCGCACCGGGACAGGGGAATCACCCCTCCACTTT. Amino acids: CASSRTGTGESPLHF.